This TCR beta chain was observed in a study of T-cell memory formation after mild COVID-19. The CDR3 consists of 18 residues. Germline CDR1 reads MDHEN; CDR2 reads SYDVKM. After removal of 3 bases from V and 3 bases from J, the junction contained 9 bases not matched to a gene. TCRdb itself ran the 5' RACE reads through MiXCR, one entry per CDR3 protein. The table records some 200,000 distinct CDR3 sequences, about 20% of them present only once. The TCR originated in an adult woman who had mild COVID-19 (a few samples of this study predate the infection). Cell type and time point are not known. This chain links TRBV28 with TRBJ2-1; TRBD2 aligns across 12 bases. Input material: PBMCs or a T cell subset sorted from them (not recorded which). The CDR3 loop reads CASSFGLAGGPHYNEQFF. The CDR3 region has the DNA TGTGCCAGCAGTTTCGGCCTAGCGGGAGGGCCCCACTACAATGAGCAGTTCTTC.